Listed below are T cell receptor beta chains from one sample, sequenced in a study of T cells after yellow fever vaccination. TCRdb used MiXCR to reprocess the 5' RACE reads, holding one entry per CDR3 protein. The sample has about 240,000 distinct CDR3 sequences, roughly 7.2% seen once; the top ten hold over 0.65%. Specimen: CD4+ T cells sorted from PBMCs, collected 15 days after the yellow fever booster vaccination. Every receptor here comes from a man aged 30 to 45 who received the YFV17D yellow fever vaccine. Both conserved end residues are part of each CDR3. A D gene is named only where the DNA matches it firmly. Expanded clones get a size class; other rows say once, few or many, or leave the size out.

d_gene	v_gene	j_gene	abundance	CDR3nt	CDR3aa
-	TRBV9	TRBJ2-1	many	TGTGCCAGCAGCGTCCACCTAGTGGGATCCTACAATGAGCAGTTCTTC	CASSVHLVGSYNEQFF
-	TRBV6-1	TRBJ2-5	few	TGTGCCAGCAGACACATCGTGTTAGAGACCCAGTACTTC	CASRHIVLETQYF
TRBD1	TRBV28	TRBJ2-7	many	TGTGCCAGCAGTGACCGGGACAGGGAGGGTCAGCAGTACTTC	CASSDRDREGQQYF
-	TRBV20-1	TRBJ2-5	many	TGCAGTGCCACTCTGAGTGGGAGGCAAGAGACCCAGTACTTC	CSATLSGRQETQYF
-	TRBV5-1	TRBJ2-2	many	TGCGCCAGCAGCCTCCTACCCGGGACCGGGGAGCTGTTTTTT	CASSLLPGTGELFF
TRBD1	TRBV7-9	TRBJ2-7	few	TGTGCCAGCAGCCCCGACAGGGACGAGCAGTACTTC	CASSPDRDEQYF
-	TRBV4-3	TRBJ2-7	-	TGCGCCAGCAGCCAAGATCCAGCGAGCTACGAGCAGTACTTC	CASSQDPASYEQYF
TRBD1	TRBV29-1	TRBJ2-5	many	TGCAGCTCCCGAACAGGGGCTCAAGAGACCCAGTACTTC	CSSRTGAQETQYF
-	TRBV11-2	TRBJ2-4	-	TGTGCCAGCAATAAGATGGCGGAAAACATTCAGTACTTC	CASNKMAENIQYF
TRBD2	TRBV7-8	TRBJ2-4	many	TGTGCCAGCAGCGAACCACTAGCGGGTCTAGCCAAAAACATTCAGTACTTC	CASSEPLAGLAKNIQYF
-	TRBV15	TRBJ2-1	-	TGTGCCACCAGCACCGAGAGCGGGCACCTCGGTGAGCAGTTCTTC	CATSTESGHLGEQFF
-	TRBV5-1	TRBJ2-6	-	TGCGCCAGCAGCTTGGGAGTATCAGAAGGGGCCAACGTCCTGACTTTC	CASSLGVSEGANVLTF
TRBD1	TRBV5-4	TRBJ1-1	few	TGTGCCAGCAGCGGACAGGGAGAAGCTTTCTTT	CASSGQGEAFF
-	TRBV12-3/TRBV12-4	TRBJ2-3	many	TGTGCCAGCATCGGGTGGGCGGAGCTGGGGGATACGCAGTATTTT	CASIGWAELGDTQYF
-	TRBV7-2	TRBJ1-5	-	TGTGCCAGCCGGCGGGATGGGAACAATCAGCCCCAGCATTTT	CASRRDGNNQPQHF
-	TRBV28	TRBJ2-7	many	TGTGCCAGCAGTTTTTACTTCTACGAGCAGTACTTC	CASSFYFYEQYF
-	TRBV29-1	TRBJ2-7	many	TGCAGCGTGGCGGACTACAAGGAGTACGAGCAGTACTTC	CSVADYKEYEQYF
TRBD1	TRBV30	TRBJ2-1	few	TGTGCCTGGAGTACACTACAGGGGCTAAGCTCCTACAATGAGCAGTTCTTC	CAWSTLQGLSSYNEQFF
-	TRBV7-2	TRBJ1-5	few	TGTGCCAGCAGCTTTAGAAGTGGCAATCAGCCCCAGCATTTT	CASSFRSGNQPQHF
-	TRBV12-3/TRBV12-4	TRBJ1-5	many	TGTGCCAGCAGTTTTTCTGGGGGGCAGCCCCAGCATTTT	CASSFSGGQPQHF
TRBD2	TRBV7-2	TRBJ2-1	few	TGTGCCAGCAGCATATCAACTAGCGAGTACAATGAGCAGTTCTTC	CASSISTSEYNEQFF
-	TRBV5-4	TRBJ2-3	-	TGTGCCAGCAGTTCCGCCCGGATCGCAGATACGCAGTATTTT	CASSSARIADTQYF
-	TRBV29-1	TRBJ2-7	many	TGCAGCGTTGAAGGTCATGTGTCGGGCGAGCAGTACTTC	CSVEGHVSGEQYF
-	TRBV11-2	TRBJ1-2	-	TGTGCCAGCAGCCGCGAGGGGCTGGTTGGCTACACCTTC	CASSREGLVGYTF
TRBD2	TRBV5-6	TRBJ2-7	few	TGTGCCAGCAGCTACCGACCGACCGGAACTAGCGTTTTCGGCGAGCAGTACTTC	CASSYRPTGTSVFGEQYF
-	TRBV21-1	TRBJ2-7	many	TGTGCCAGCAGCTGGGCTAGGACAGTAAGCGGTCACGAGCAGTACTTC	CASSWARTVSGHEQYF
-	TRBV27	TRBJ2-3	-	TGTGCCAGCAGACCCCGAGGGGGCACAGATACGCAGTATTTT	CASRPRGGTDTQYF
-	TRBV18	TRBJ2-6	-	TGTGCCAGCTCACCCTCAGCTCTCTCTGGGGCCTACGTCCTGACTTTC	CASSPSALSGAYVLTF
-	TRBV7-7	TRBJ2-5	many	TGTGCCAGCAGCTTATCAGGAGTCCAAGAGACCCAGTACTTC	CASSLSGVQETQYF
-	TRBV11-2	TRBJ2-2	-	TGTGCCAGCAGCTTAGATTCCCGAGGGTTGGCCGGGGAGCTGTTTTTT	CASSLDSRGLAGELFF
-	TRBV5-1	TRBJ2-5	-	TGCGCCAGCAGCCCGCAGTCGGCCCAAGAGACCCAGTACTTC	CASSPQSAQETQYF
TRBD2	TRBV6-4	TRBJ2-2	many	TGTGCCAGCAAAAGGGGTGCGGGAGTAAAGGACACCGGGGAGCTGTTTTTT	CASKRGAGVKDTGELFF
-	TRBV4-3	TRBJ2-1	many	TGCGCCAGCAGCCAAAAGGGGCAGCTTGAGCAGTTCTTC	CASSQKGQLEQFF
TRBD1	TRBV6-1	TRBJ2-7	-	TGTGCCAGCTCTCCGGGAGACCAGGGGGCGTCCTACGAGCAGTACTTC	CASSPGDQGASYEQYF
-	TRBV9	TRBJ2-3	many	TGTGCCAGCAGCGAGGCGGTAGCGGATACGCAGTATTTT	CASSEAVADTQYF
-	TRBV12-3/TRBV12-4	TRBJ2-5	many	TGTGCCAGCAGTTTGGGGATGCAAGAGACCCAGTACTTC	CASSLGMQETQYF